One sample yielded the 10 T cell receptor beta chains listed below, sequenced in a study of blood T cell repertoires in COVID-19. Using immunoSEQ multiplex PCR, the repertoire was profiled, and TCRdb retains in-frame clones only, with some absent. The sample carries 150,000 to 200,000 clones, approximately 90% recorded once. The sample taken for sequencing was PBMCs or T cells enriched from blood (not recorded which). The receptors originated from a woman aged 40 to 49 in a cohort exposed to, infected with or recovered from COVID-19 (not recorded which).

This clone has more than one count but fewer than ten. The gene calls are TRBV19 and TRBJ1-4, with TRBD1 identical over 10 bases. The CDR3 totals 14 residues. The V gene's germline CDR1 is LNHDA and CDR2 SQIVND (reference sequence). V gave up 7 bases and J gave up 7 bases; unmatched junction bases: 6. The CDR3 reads CASTATGGFEKLFF. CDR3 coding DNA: TGTGCCAGTACCGCGACAGGGGGCTTTGAAAAACTGTTTTTT.

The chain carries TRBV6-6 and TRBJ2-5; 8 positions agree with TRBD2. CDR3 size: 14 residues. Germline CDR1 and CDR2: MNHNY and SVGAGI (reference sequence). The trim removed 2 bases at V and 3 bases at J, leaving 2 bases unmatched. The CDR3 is CASSYAGGEETQYF. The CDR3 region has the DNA TGTGCCAGCAGTTACGCGGGGGGTGAAGAGACCCAGTACTTC.

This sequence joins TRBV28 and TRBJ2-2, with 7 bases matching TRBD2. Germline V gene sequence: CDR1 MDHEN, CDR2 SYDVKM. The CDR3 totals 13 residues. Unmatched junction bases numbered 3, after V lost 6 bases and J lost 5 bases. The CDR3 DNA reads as TGTGCCAGCAGGGATAGCGGGACCGGGGAGCTGTTTTTT. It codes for CASRDSGTGELFF.

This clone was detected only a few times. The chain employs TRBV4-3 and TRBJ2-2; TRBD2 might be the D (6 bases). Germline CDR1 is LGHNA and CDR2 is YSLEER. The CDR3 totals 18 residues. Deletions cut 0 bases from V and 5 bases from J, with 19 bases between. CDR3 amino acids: CASSQETGSGRRTGELFF. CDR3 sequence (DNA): TGCGCCAGCAGCCAAGAGACGGGTTCCGGGAGACGAACCGGGGAGCTGTTTTTT.

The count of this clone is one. The CDR3 is CASRTTGLYNEQFF. The CDR3 DNA follows: TGTGCCAGCAGAACGACAGGCCTCTACAATGAGCAGTTCTTC. This chain links TRBV28 with TRBJ2-1; TRBD1 might be the D (6 bases). The CDR3 has 14 residues. V gave up 6 bases and J gave up 3 bases, with 12 bases separating them. Germline assignment: CDR1 MDHEN and CDR2 SYDVKM.

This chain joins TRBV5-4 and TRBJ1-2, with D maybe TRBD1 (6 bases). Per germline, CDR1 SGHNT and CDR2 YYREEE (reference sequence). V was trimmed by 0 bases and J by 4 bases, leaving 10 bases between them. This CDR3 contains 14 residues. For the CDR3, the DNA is TGTGCCAGCAGCTTGGAATCGACAGGCTATGGCTACACCTTC. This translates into CASSLESTGYGYTF.

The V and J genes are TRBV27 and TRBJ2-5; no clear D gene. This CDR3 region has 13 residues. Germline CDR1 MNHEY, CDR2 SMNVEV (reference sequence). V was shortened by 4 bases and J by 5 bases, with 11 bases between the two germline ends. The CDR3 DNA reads TGTGCCAGCAGTTCCGACTTCTGGGAGACCCAGTACTTC. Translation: CASSSDFWETQYF.

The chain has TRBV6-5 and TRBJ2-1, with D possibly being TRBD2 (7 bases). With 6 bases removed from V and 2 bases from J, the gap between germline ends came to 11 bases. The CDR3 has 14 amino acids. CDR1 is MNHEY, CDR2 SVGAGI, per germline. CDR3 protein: CASREGGTYNEQFF. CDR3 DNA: TGTGCCAGCAGAGAGGGGGGGACCTACAATGAGCAGTTCTTC.

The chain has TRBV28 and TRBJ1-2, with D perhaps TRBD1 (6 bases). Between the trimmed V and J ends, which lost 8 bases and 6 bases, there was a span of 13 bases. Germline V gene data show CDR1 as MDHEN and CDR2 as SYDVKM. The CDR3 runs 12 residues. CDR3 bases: TGTGCCAGCGACGGACAGAGGCATGGCTACACCTTC. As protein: CASDGQRHGYTF.

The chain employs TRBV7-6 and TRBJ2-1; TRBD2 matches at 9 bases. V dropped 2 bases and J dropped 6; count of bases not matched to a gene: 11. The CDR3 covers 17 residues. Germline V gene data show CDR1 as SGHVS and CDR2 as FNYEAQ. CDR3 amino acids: CASSLSHPAGGSNEQFF. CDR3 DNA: TGTGCCAGCAGCTTATCCCACCCAGCGGGAGGAAGCAATGAGCAGTTCTTC. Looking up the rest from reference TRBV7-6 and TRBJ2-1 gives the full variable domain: GAGVSQSPRYKVTKRGQDVALRCDPISGHVSLYWYRQALGQGPEFLTYFNYEAQQDKSGLPNDRFSAERPEGSISTLTIQRTEQRDSAMYRCASSLSHPAGGSNEQFFGPGTRLTVL.